This T cell receptor beta chain was obtained from a study of cytomegalovirus exposure and HLA in healthy donors. Germline CDR1 reads SGHRS; CDR2 reads YFSETQ. The CDR3 totals 17 residues. V lost 4 bases to trimming and J lost 3 bases; unmatched junction nucleotides: 11. The study's findings and limits: Segments of the TCR beta V type were, in most cases, productive about 90% or about 30% of the time in an earlier analysis.

In regard to this clone: The antigen is not known.

The PCR was carried out with 60 Vbeta primers and 13 Jbeta primers. Repertoires were generated with immunoSEQ multiplex PCR, while TCRdb's copy carries only in-frame clones and drops some. Of around 150,000 clones listed, 76% are singletons. V gene TRBV5-1 combines with J gene TRBJ2-3; 10 bases agree with TRBD2. The source material was PBMCs. This TCR was sampled from a female donor in good health and CMV-seropositive. For the CDR3, the DNA is TGCGCCAGCAGCCTTGGAATGGGACTAGCGACGACAGATACGCAGTATTTT. Translation gives CASSLGMGLATTDTQYF. The entire variable domain, with the rest obtained from reference TRBV5-1 and TRBJ2-3, is as follows: KAGVTQTPRYLIKTRGQQVTLSCSPISGHRSVSWYQQTPGQGLQFLFEYFSETQRNKGNFPGRFSGRQFSNSRSEMNVSTLELGDSALYLCASSLGMGLATTDTQYFGPGTRLTVL.